Following are 4 T cell receptor beta chains from one sample sequenced in a study of CD8+ T cells in alopecia areata. Extracted RNA was reverse transcribed into cDNA, the sequencing template. Using immunoSEQ multiplex PCR, the repertoire was profiled, and TCRdb retains in-frame clones only, with some absent. This sample carries 120,000 to 150,000 clones, less than 65% of them seen once, and the ten largest clones take less than 40%. Sequencing was performed on CD8+ T cells sorted from blood. The receptors here all came from a human donor in good health.

The V and J genes are TRBV20-1 and TRBJ2-5; TRBD1 or TRBD2 may be the D gene (6 bases each). Germline CDR1 DFQATT, CDR2 SNEGSKA (reference sequence). V lost 2 bases, J lost 12 bases, and 10 bases lay in between. This CDR3 region has 10 residues. The CDR3 spells CSARPGAEYF. The CDR3 bases are TGCAGTGCTAGACCGGGGGCCGAGTACTTC.

This chain uses TRBV19 with TRBJ2-1, with D hard to call. The germline V gene has CDR1 LNHDA and CDR2 SQIVND (reference sequence). This CDR3 is 13 amino acids long. The V and J ends lost 2 bases and 10 bases respectively, with 12 bases between them. Here the CDR3 reads CASSIKLVVEQFF. As DNA, the CDR3 is TGTGCCAGTAGTATAAAGTTAGTAGTAGAGCAGTTCTTC.

The chain couples TRBV29-1 to TRBJ2-2, with TRBD2 matching 9 bases. Per germline, CDR1 SQVTM and CDR2 ANQGSEA. Trimming took 6 bases from V and 4 from J; bases not matched to a gene: 6. CDR3 length: 14 amino acids. The CDR3 coding sequence is TGCAGCGTCGGGACTAGCCTATTCACCGGGGAGCTGTTTTTT. Protein: CSVGTSLFTGELFF.

This chain uses TRBV4-1 with TRBJ1-5; tentatively, D is TRBD1 (5 bases). There are 17 residues in the CDR3. CDR1 is MGHRA and CDR2 is YSYEKL in the germline V gene. V was clipped by 4 bases and J by 1 base, with 17 bases between them. The CDR3 bases are TGCGCCAGCAGCCCTAATCTGTTGGGGCTGAGCAATCAGCCCCAGCATTTT. Protein product: CASSPNLLGLSNQPQHF.